The source of this TCR beta chain is a study of cytomegalovirus exposure and HLA in healthy donors. Study-wide background: Drawn from HLA-typed donors, 80 million to 95 million unique TCRs were held in an early data release.

The CDR3 spans 14 residues. Per the germline V gene, CDR1 is MNHNY and CDR2 is SVGAGI (reference sequence). With 5 bases removed from V and 4 bases from J, the gap between germline ends came to 9 bases. Primers for the PCR totalled 60 Vbeta and 13 Jbeta. Only in-frame clones appear in the TCRdb table, and some are missing; sequencing was by immunoSEQ multiplex PCR. The sample comprises 100,000 to 150,000 clones, about three quarters of which are singletons, and 3.5% to 4.5% rests with the top ten. Study-wide results and caveats: TCR association rates varied by HLA locus in a later analysis, with DRB1 highest and HLA-C lowest.

In regard to this clone: What it recognizes is unknown.

The chain is built from TRBV6-6 and TRBJ1-6; D gene unclear. The sequence came from a man aged 30 to 39 in good health and CMV-seronegative. The sample was PBMCs. DNA of the CDR3: TGTGCCAGCAGTGATATCACATATAATTCACCCCTCCACTTT. Translating gives CASSDITYNSPLHF.